These 2 T cell receptor beta chains came from one sample sequenced in a study of blood T cell repertoires in COVID-19. The protocol was immunoSEQ multiplex PCR, while the TCRdb copy is restricted to in-frame clones and leaves out a portion. The table records 300,000 to 400,000 clones, 88% of them present only once. Sequenced sample: PBMCs or T cells enriched from blood (not recorded which). The receptors were gathered from a woman younger than 30 who had recovered from COVID-19.

This rearrangement joins TRBV6-5 to TRBJ2-1, with TRBD2 matching over 8 bases. J gave up 7 bases and V 6 bases, and 8 bases lay outside the gene matches. The CDR3 length is 14 residues. Germline values: CDR1 MNHEY, CDR2 SVGAGI. Written as DNA, the CDR3 is TGTGCCAGCAGGGCGGGACTAGAAGGGAATGAGCAGTTCTTC. Protein: CASRAGLEGNEQFF.

V gene TRBV6-2 or TRBV6-3 combines with J gene TRBJ1-1; perhaps TRBD1 as D (5 bases). This CDR3 is built from 15 residues. The V and J ends lost 2 bases and 3 bases respectively, with 13 bases between them. In germline, CDR1 is MNHEY, CDR2 SVGEGT. The CDR3 is CASSYISGGYTEAFF. DNA of the CDR3: TGTGCCAGCAGTTACATCTCGGGGGGGTACACTGAAGCTTTCTTT.